The sequence of this T cell receptor beta chain was determined in a study of blood T cell repertoires in COVID-19. On the study more broadly: The United States, Italy and Spain provided the acute and convalescent COVID-19 samples. T cells, B-cell-depleted T cells, or PBMCs provided the cDNA or gDNA that served as material.

CDR1 and CDR2 (germline): SGHVS, FQNEAQ. The CDR3 is 15 residues long. After removal of 5 bases from V and 4 bases from J, the junction contained 8 bases not matched to a gene. Only in-frame clones appear in the TCRdb table, and some are missing; sequencing was by immunoSEQ multiplex PCR. The table includes around 290,000 clones, 80% to 90% detected once. The V and J genes are TRBV7-8 and TRBJ2-1, with 7 bases aligning to TRBD2. Sequencing was performed on peripheral blood. The source is a woman in her forties or fifties who had recovered from COVID-19. For the CDR3, the DNA is TGTGCCAGCAGCCGTCTACCCGGGGGGTACAATGAGCAGTTCTTC. As protein: CASSRLPGGYNEQFF.